This T cell receptor (beta chain) was recorded in a study of identifying expanded T cells in peripheral blood. Overall study results and limits: Technical replicates showed about 1.2 changed clones; approximately two weeks approximately 15; four weeks 19. Variance in clone template counts between roughly 2-week samples significantly increased with total template count across all healthy donors.

With respect to this clone: What it binds is unknown.

Healthy donors had no documented immune events, such as infections, while sampled. The V gene's germline CDR1 is GTSNPN and CDR2 SVGIG (reference sequence). The CDR3 sequence is 16 residues long. V was clipped by 4 bases and J by 3 bases, with 21 bases between them. Measured with immunoSEQ multiplex PCR; TCRdb has only the in-frame clones, and not every one. The data contain approximately 86,000 clones, 85% of them seen just once; the ten biggest clones take up roughly 4.4%. The source is a person aged 18-70 years in good health. The chain combines TRBV30 with TRBJ1-2; no definite D call. Sequencing was carried out using blood. The CDR3 region has the DNA TGTGCCTGGACCTCGGATCTCACTTACCGGGACTATGGCTACACCTTC. This codes for CAWTSDLTYRDYGYTF.